This TCR beta chain was recovered during a study of T cells in Graves' hyperthyroidism and ophthalmopathy. Amplification yielded TCR beta CDR3 regions, with RNA transcripts as the source. An initial round of RT-PCR targeting the TCR CDR3 relied on the HTBI primer set. TCRdb reprocessed the multiplex PCR reads with MiXCR, giving one entry per CDR3 protein. The sample contains about 210,000 distinct CDR3 sequences, 15% to 20% of which appear only once. This clonotype was picked up many times. The CDR3 sequence is 15 residues long. Trimming cost V 7 bases and J 10 bases; bases outside gene matches: 12. CDR1 is SNHLY, CDR2 FYNNEI, per germline.

The chain combines TRBV2 with TRBJ1-6; the match to TRBD1 covers 8 bases. Sequenced: blood. The clonotype originates from a man aged 50 to 60 with Graves' hyperthyroidism. CDR3 in amino acids: CASKDRGMEKSPLHF. CDR3 nucleotide sequence: TGTGCCAGCAAAGACAGGGGCATGGAAAAATCACCCCTCCACTTT.